These 18 T cell receptor beta chains came from one sample sequenced in a study of CD8 T cells in ankylosing spondylitis. General study findings and limits: In ankylosing spondylitis blood, a motif of eight highly homologous TCR beta variants appeared characteristic.

TCRdb redid the calling of the 5' RACE reads with MiXCR, one entry per CDR3 protein. The table has some 330,000 distinct CDR3 sequences, around 8% seen once. Their cognate antigens are unknown. Sequenced: blood, either unsorted or a sorted T cell fraction (not recorded which). The receptors here all came from a male donor with ankylosing spondylitis.

This clonotype was seen a few times. The chain joins TRBV5-1 to TRBJ2-7; 7 nucleotides match TRBD2. Per germline, CDR1 SGHRS and CDR2 YFSETQ. This CDR3 is built from 14 residues. J gave up 4 bases and V 0 bases, and 4 bases lay outside the gene matches. The CDR3 DNA follows: TGCGCCAGCAGCTTGGCCCAAGCGGGATACGAGCAGTACTTC. This encodes CASSLAQAGYEQYF.

The chain employs TRBV20-1 and TRBJ2-2; a possible D gene is TRBD2 (5 bases). Per the germline V gene, CDR1 is DFQATT and CDR2 is SNEGSKA (reference sequence). The CDR3 is made up of 17 amino acids. Deletions cut 0 bases from V and 0 bases from J, with 14 bases between. The CDR3 DNA follows: TGCAGTGCTAGAGATCGAGTGGCTAGCCCGAACACCGGGGAGCTGTTTTTT. Protein: CSARDRVASPNTGELFF.

The chain uses TRBV4-2 and TRBJ2-2; D may be TRBD1 (6 bases). This CDR3 has 15 residues. Trimming took off 1 base at V and 4 bases at J, with 10 bases between the two ends. From germline, CDR1 is LGHNA and CDR2 YNFKEQ. The chain's CDR3 is CASSQVRGPTGELFF. The CDR3 bases are TGTGCCAGCAGCCAAGTCAGGGGCCCCACCGGGGAGCTGTTTTTT.

The sample holds many counts of this clonotype. The J gene is TRBJ1-1, the V gene TRBV7-3, with D unclear. The CDR3 sequence is 13 residues long. V lost 5 bases and J lost 1, with 8 bases in between. Germline values: CDR1 SGHTA, CDR2 FQGTGA. Here the CDR3 reads CASSPQENTEAFF. CDR3 coding DNA: TGTGCCAGCAGCCCACAAGAGAACACTGAAGCTTTCTTT.

This sequence joins TRBV7-6 and TRBJ1-4; a weak D match, TRBD1 (5 bases). Germline CDR1 SGHVS, CDR2 FNYEAQ. The V gene lost 8 bases and the J gene lost 0 bases, with 13 bases spanning the gap. The CDR3 consists of 15 residues. The CDR3 region has the DNA TGTGCCAGCGCAGGGAGGTCGGCAACTAATGAAAAACTGTTTTTT. Translated, it gives CASAGRSATNEKLFF.

This clonotype showed up just a few times. The chain links TRBV3-1 to TRBJ1-1; no reliable D call. Per the germline V gene, CDR1 is LGHDT and CDR2 is YNNKEL (reference sequence). V lost 1 base, J lost 8 bases, and 11 bases lay in between. The CDR3 runs 13 residues. In DNA form, the CDR3 reads TGTGCCAGCAGCCAAGTAATGACGCAGGAAGCTTTCTTT. Its protein product is CASSQVMTQEAFF.

This clonotype has more than one count but fewer than ten. This chain connects TRBV5-1 to TRBJ2-3; unclear D gene. V dropped 5 bases and J dropped 3 bases, with 16 bases sitting between them. The germline gives CDR1 SGHRS, CDR2 YFSETQ. CDR3 length: 15 amino acids. In DNA, the CDR3 is TGCGCCAGCAGTCGAGATCCGGCGTGGACAGATACGCAGTATTTT. Protein product: CASSRDPAWTDTQYF.

This clonotype came up a few times. The genes are TRBV5-1 and TRBJ2-3, with D unresolved. The ends were cut back, 0 bases at V and 6 bases at J, with 11 bases in the middle. The V gene's germline CDR1 is SGHRS and CDR2 YFSETQ. CDR3 length: 14 amino acids. CDR3 sequence reads: CASSLVTGMDTQYF. CDR3 sequence (DNA): TGCGCCAGCAGCTTGGTTACTGGAATGGATACGCAGTATTTT.

The sample holds a few counts of this clonotype. The rearrangement links TRBV4-2 to TRBJ1-4; D is unclear. The CDR3 consists of 13 residues. Germline V gene lookup returns CDR1 LGHNA and CDR2 YNFKEQ. The V end was cut by 0 bases, the J end by 8 bases, with 7 bases between. Here the CDR3 DNA reads TGTGCCAGCAGCCAAGATTGGGCAGAAAAACTGTTTTTT. It codes for CASSQDWAEKLFF.

The chain employs TRBV5-1 and TRBJ2-1; TRBD1 might be the D (5 bases). In germline, CDR1 is SGHRS, CDR2 YFSETQ. This CDR3 spans 17 amino acids. Trimming removed 0 bases at V and 1 base at J, with 14 bases between. CDR3 sequence: CASSLGQPLASYNEQFF. The CDR3 region has the DNA TGCGCCAGCAGCTTGGGACAGCCGCTTGCTTCCTACAATGAGCAGTTCTTC.

J is TRBJ2-7 and V is TRBV20-1, with 8 bases matching TRBD2. V lost 6 bases, J lost 2 bases, and 12 bases stayed unmatched. Germline V CDR1 and CDR2: DFQATT, SNEGSKA (reference sequence). The CDR3 covers 15 residues. The DNA of the CDR3 is TGCAGTGCCCTCCCCGGGACTAGGGTTCCCTACGAGCAGTACTTC. Translated, it gives CSALPGTRVPYEQYF.

This rearrangement joins TRBV12-3 or TRBV12-4 to TRBJ2-2; 9 nucleotides line up with TRBD2. The CDR3 consists of 16 residues. V lost 8 bases and J lost 5; bases outside the gene matches: 12. In DNA, the CDR3 is TGTGCCAGCCTGGGCCTAGCGGGACGGCGGACCGGGGAGCTGTTTTTT. The encoded protein is CASLGLAGRRTGELFF.

The chain is built from TRBV5-1 and TRBJ1-2, with TRBD1 identical over 7 bases. V trimming: 5 bases; J trimming: 6 bases; junction bases outside the gene matches: 4. Germline V gene data show CDR1 as SGHRS and CDR2 as YFSETQ. CDR3 length: 12 residues. CDR3 amino acids: CASRMTGHGYTF. CDR3 nucleotide sequence: TGCGCCAGCAGAATGACAGGGCATGGCTACACCTTC. Variable domain in full (rest from reference TRBV5-1 and TRBJ1-2): KAGVTQTPRYLIKTRGQQVTLSCSPISGHRSVSWYQQTPGQGLQFLFEYFSETQRNKGNFPGRFSGRQFSNSRSEMNVSTLELGDSALYLCASRMTGHGYTFGSGTRLTVV.

The chain combines TRBV9 with TRBJ1-2, with D unclear. Per the germline V gene, CDR1 is SGDLS and CDR2 is YYNGEE. Trimming removed 1 base from V and 2 bases from J, with 6 bases in between. The length of the CDR3 is 13 residues. Here the CDR3 reads CASSVQENYGYTF. The CDR3 nucleotides are TGTGCCAGCAGCGTACAAGAAAACTATGGCTACACCTTC.

The V call is TRBV10-3, the J call TRBJ2-1; TRBD1 or TRBD2 may be the D gene (5 bases each). This CDR3 spans 14 amino acids. Trimming shortened V by 6 bases and J by 2 bases, and 11 bases separated the two germline ends. Germline CDR1 is ENHRY and CDR2 is SYGVKD. The CDR3 here is CAIRPEGTYNEQFF. The CDR3 DNA reads TGTGCCATCAGACCCGAGGGGACCTACAATGAGCAGTTCTTC.

This clonotype was observed a handful of times. The rearrangement links TRBV7-3 to TRBJ2-2, with 7 bases aligning to TRBD1. CDR1 and CDR2 from the germline V gene are SGHTA and FQGTGA. The J segment lost 3 bases and the V segment lost 5 bases, leaving 3 bases of the junction unmatched. This CDR3 contains 14 residues. The CDR3 loop is CASSTGVYTGELFF. The CDR3 nucleotides are TGTGCCAGCAGCACAGGGGTGTACACCGGGGAGCTGTTTTTT.

This clonotype came up a few times. The V gene is TRBV5-6, the J gene TRBJ2-3; TRBD1 matches at 8 bases. The V gene end was trimmed by 4 bases and the J gene end by 0 bases; junction bases not matched to a gene: 7. There are 16 residues in the CDR3. Looked up from germline, CDR1 is SGHDT and CDR2 is YYEEEE. The CDR3 protein is CASSPDRAASTDTQYF. CDR3 sequence (DNA): TGTGCCAGCAGCCCGGACAGGGCCGCTAGCACAGATACGCAGTATTTT.

Only a few counts were recorded for this clonotype. The V gene is TRBV29-1, the J gene TRBJ1-5; no clear D gene. The V gene's germline CDR1 is SQVTM and CDR2 ANQGSEA. The V gene lost 3 bases and the J gene lost 7 bases, with 10 bases spanning the gap. The CDR3 loop spans 12 amino acids. CDR3 sequence (DNA): TGCAGCGTTGAGACTCGGGGACAGCCCCAGCATTTT. This gives the protein CSVETRGQPQHF.